This TCR beta chain was documented in a study of blood T cell repertoires in COVID-19. Here immunoSEQ multiplex PCR was the method, and the copy in TCRdb shows in-frame clones only, minus some. The data show more than 250,000 clones, about 85% seen once. This CDR3 region has 17 residues. CDR1 and CDR2 from the germline V gene are SGHRS and YFSETQ. The ends were cut back, 0 bases at V and 1 base at J, with 16 bases in the middle. This study enrolled people aged about 18 to 100 from about two dozen US geographic areas. Cohort assignment relied on participant-reported clinical history. Donors in Cohort 3 counted as recovered after two negative PCRs, clearance, or symptom resolution.

Material: PBMCs or T cells enriched from blood (not recorded which). This TCR derives from a woman aged 30 to 39 who had recovered from COVID-19. V usage is TRBV5-1 and J usage is TRBJ1-2, with unresolved D. In nucleotides, the CDR3 is TGCGCCAGCAGCTTGGGGGAGACGTTACCTAATAACTATGGCTACACCTTC. The encoded protein is CASSLGETLPNNYGYTF.